This T cell receptor beta chain was captured by sequencing in a study of regulatory T cells in long-lasting Graves disease. The study's findings and limits: There was favoring of TRBV28, TRBJ1-2 and TRBJ2-5 in persistent disease. New patients shared 950 to 1,000 public clonotypes, fewer than the roughly 2,600 shared by persistent patients.

The time point here: newly diagnosed GD, antithyroid drugs for less than 3 months. The TCR library was made from RNA that had been extracted from PBMCs in TRIzol. Regarding this clonotype: Its antigen is not identified.

Construction of TCR beta libraries relied on iRepertoire HTBI primers and on Arm-PCR targeting CDR3 regions. Each CDR3 protein is one row after TCRdb ran MiXCR on the multiplex PCR reads. This sample has some 410,000 distinct CDR3 sequences, with roughly 15% found just once. V shed 3 bases and J shed 9 bases, with 24 bases lying between them. The germline CDR1 and CDR2 sequences are LNHNV and YYDKDF (reference sequence). The CDR3 is made up of 16 amino acids. The same specimen was also included in a second study, on T cells in Graves' hyperthyroidism and ophthalmopathy. That report adds: Patients aged 18 to 65 had newly diagnosed hyperthyroidism of under 2 months' duration. Most clonotypes expanded in the thyroid (above 0.001) were also present in blood.

V is TRBV15 and J is TRBJ2-7; tentative D call: TRBD1 (6 bases). The clonotype was recovered from a woman aged 30 to 39 with Graves disease. The material was peripheral blood mononuclear cells (PBMCs), obtained at new diagnosis, from a patient treated with antithyroid drugs. The CDR3 nucleotides read TGTGCCACCAGCAGGAGCCGGACAGAGGATGAACGGGGGCAGTACTTC. Residues: CATSRSRTEDERGQYF. The variable domain in full, with the rest retrieved from reference TRBV15 and TRBJ2-7, is DAMVIQNPRYQVTQFGKPVTLSCSQTLNHNVMYWYQQKSSQAPKLLFHYYDKDFNNEADTPDNFQSRRPNTSFCFLDIRSPGLGDTAMYLCATSRSRTEDERGQYFGPGTRLTVT.